One sample yielded the 12 T cell receptor beta chains listed below, sequenced in a study of shared clonotypes between healthy human individuals. Generated by immunoSEQ multiplex PCR, the TCRdb table keeps only in-frame clones and is missing some. Of around 2,100,000 clones in the sample, over 85% were seen once. CD8 cells regarded as naive lacked CD45RO, were positively chosen for CCR7, and omitted terminally differentiated effector memory CD45RA+ cells. The sequenced sample was naive CD8+ T cells sorted from blood. The receptors originated from a man between 18 and 29 years old in good health.

This chain connects TRBV10-1 to TRBJ2-7; 7 nucleotides align to TRBD1. Trimming removed 4 bases from V and 3 bases from J; junction bases left unmatched: 6. The CDR3 is 14 amino acids. Germline-derived CDR1 and CDR2 are WNHNN and SYGVQD (reference sequence). CDR3 coding DNA: TGCGCCAGCAGTGCCACAGGGGCCTTCTACGAGCAGTACTTC. Amino acid sequence: CASSATGAFYEQYF.

The chain joins TRBV28 to TRBJ1-1; a possible D gene is TRBD1 (6 bases). Trimming cost V 3 bases and J 1 base, with 9 bases left between them. Germline V gene data show CDR1 as MDHEN and CDR2 as SYDVKM. The CDR3 spans 14 residues. Here the CDR3 DNA reads TGTGCCAGCAGTTTCGCAGGGGCGAACACTGAAGCTTTCTTT. Residues: CASSFAGANTEAFF.

This clone was recorded once. V is TRBV4-1 and J is TRBJ1-5, with unresolved D. Germline V gene lookup returns CDR1 MGHRA and CDR2 YSYEKL. This CDR3 is 17 amino acids long. Trimming removed 4 bases at V and 6 bases at J, with 22 bases between. In nucleotides, the CDR3 is TGCGCCAGCAGCCCTGCCGCGGGCTTGTGGGAAGGTCAGCCCCAGCATTTT. Translating gives CASSPAAGLWEGQPQHF.

The chain uses TRBV11-3 and TRBJ2-1; 8 bases are a match to TRBD1. Germline values: CDR1 SGHNT, CDR2 YENEEA. The CDR3 is 15 amino acids. With V trimmed by 4 bases and J by 2 bases, 4 bases remained unmatched. The CDR3 nucleotides are TGTGCCAGCAGCTCTCTGACAGGGGCCTACAATGAGCAGTTCTTC. Protein: CASSSLTGAYNEQFF.

The chain couples TRBV29-1 to TRBJ2-2, with 10 bases identical to TRBD1. Germline CDR1 is SQVTM and CDR2 is ANQGSEA. CDR3 size: 14 residues. CDR3: CNLPGTGVSGELFF. The CDR3 DNA reads as TGCAACTTACCCGGGACAGGGGTATCCGGGGAGCTGTTTTTT.

The CDR3 is CASSYSGPSYEQYF. CDR3 in DNA: TGTGCCAGCAGTTACTCCGGCCCATCCTACGAGCAGTACTTC. The V call is TRBV6-9, the J call TRBJ2-7, with D uncertain. The CDR3 is made up of 14 amino acids. V was shortened by 3 bases and J by 1 base, with 10 bases between the two germline ends. The germline gives CDR1 MNHGY, CDR2 SVAAGI.

This chain uses TRBV29-1 with TRBJ1-1; the D gene is possibly TRBD1 (6 bases). The CDR3 sequence is 14 residues long. Trimming pared 6 bases from V and 1 base from J, leaving 15 bases between. CDR1 is SQVTM and CDR2 is ANQGSEA in the germline V gene. The CDR3 region has the DNA TGCAGCGTCCCCGGAGGGGGGGGGAACACTGAAGCTTTCTTT. This sequence encodes CSVPGGGGNTEAFF.

The rearrangement uses TRBV6-1 and TRBJ2-7, with D perhaps TRBD2 (6 bases). From germline, CDR1 is MNHNS and CDR2 SASEGT. The V and J ends lost 2 bases and 1 base respectively, with 15 bases between them. The CDR3 is 16 amino acids. The CDR3 sequence: CASSERGLPRSYEQYF. CDR3 nucleotides: TGTGCCAGCAGTGAAAGAGGACTACCGAGGTCCTACGAGCAGTACTTC.

V and J are TRBV13 and TRBJ1-5, with a tentative D call TRBD1 (6 bases). The CDR3 sequence is 15 residues long. Trimming pared 6 bases from V and 1 base from J, leaving 13 bases between. Germline-derived CDR1 and CDR2 are PRHDT and FYEKMQ (reference sequence). The CDR3 region has the DNA TGTGCCAGCAGTTTTTCCGGACAGAGCAATCAGCCCCAGCATTTT. This encodes CASSFSGQSNQPQHF.

The rearrangement links TRBV7-9 to TRBJ1-4; 7 bases are shared with TRBD1. J was trimmed by 5 bases and V by 6 bases; bases with no gene match: 15. Germline V gene data show CDR1 as SEHNR and CDR2 as FQNEAQ (reference sequence). The CDR3 contains 17 residues. This CDR3 reads CASRPGGLARENEKLFF. The CDR3 DNA reads TGTGCCAGCAGACCAGGGGGGTTAGCGCGCGAGAATGAAAAACTGTTTTTT.

The V call is TRBV13, the J call TRBJ2-1; D gene ambiguous. V lost 5 bases, J lost 4 bases, and 12 bases lay in between. The CDR3 has 14 amino acids. Germline lookup yields CDR1 PRHDT and CDR2 FYEKMQ (reference sequence). DNA for the CDR3: TGTGCCAGCAGCCTTTCCCCCGGTTACAATGAGCAGTTCTTC. This encodes CASSLSPGYNEQFF.

Remarks on this clone: The sample has other DNA sequences that encode this CDR3 too. J is TRBJ2-1 and V is TRBV11-2; D unresolved. CDR1 is SGHAT and CDR2 is FQNNGV in the germline V gene. CDR3 length equals 14 residues. V was trimmed by 3 bases and J by 0 bases, leaving 6 bases between them. DNA for the CDR3: TGTGCCAGCAGCTTCTGGAGCTCCTACAATGAGCAGTTCTTC. It encodes CASSFWSSYNEQFF.